This record covers a single T cell receptor beta chain. Germline CDR1 and CDR2: KGHSH and LQKENI. There are 15 residues in the CDR3. With 4 bases clipped from V and 5 bases from J, the junction kept 6 bases outside the gene matches. Sequencing used immunoSEQ multiplex PCR; TCRdb keeps in-frame clones, though not all of them. Of under 300,000 clones detected, around 86% appear once; the ten largest clones hold roughly 2.2%. This entry is derived from a study of blood T cell repertoires in COVID-19. The TCR sequence derives from a man aged 50-59 years with acute or convalescent COVID-19. J is TRBJ2-3 and V is TRBV18; TRBD1 matches 10 bases. Sequenced material: peripheral blood. The CDR3 nucleotides read TGTGCCAGCTCACTCGCGGACAGGGGGGGAGATACGCAGTATTTT. Translation gives CASSLADRGGDTQYF.